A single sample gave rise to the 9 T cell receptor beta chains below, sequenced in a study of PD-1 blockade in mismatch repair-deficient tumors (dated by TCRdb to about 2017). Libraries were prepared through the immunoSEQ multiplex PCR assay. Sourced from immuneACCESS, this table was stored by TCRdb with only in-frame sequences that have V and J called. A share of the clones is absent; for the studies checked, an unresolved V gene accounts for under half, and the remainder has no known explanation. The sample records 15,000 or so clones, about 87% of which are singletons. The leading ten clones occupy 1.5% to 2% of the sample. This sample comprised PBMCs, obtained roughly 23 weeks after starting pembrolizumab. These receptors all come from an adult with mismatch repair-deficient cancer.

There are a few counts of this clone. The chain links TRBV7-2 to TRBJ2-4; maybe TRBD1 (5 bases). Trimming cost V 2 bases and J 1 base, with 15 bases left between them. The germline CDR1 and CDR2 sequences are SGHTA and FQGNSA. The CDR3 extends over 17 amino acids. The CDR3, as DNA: TGTGCCAGCAGCTTACAGGGTTTGGGTGTCGCCAAAAACATTCAGTACTTC. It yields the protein CASSLQGLGVAKNIQYF.

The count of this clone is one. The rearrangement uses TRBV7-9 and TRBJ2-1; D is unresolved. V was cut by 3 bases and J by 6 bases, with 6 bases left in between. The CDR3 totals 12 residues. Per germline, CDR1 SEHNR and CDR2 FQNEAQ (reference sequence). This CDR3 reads CASSFPVNEQFF. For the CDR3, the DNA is TGTGCCAGCAGCTTCCCGGTCAATGAGCAGTTCTTC.

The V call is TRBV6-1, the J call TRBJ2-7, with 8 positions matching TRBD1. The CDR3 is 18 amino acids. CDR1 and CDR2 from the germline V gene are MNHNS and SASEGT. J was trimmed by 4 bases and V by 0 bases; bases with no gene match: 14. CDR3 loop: CASSEAWDRYTFAYEQYF. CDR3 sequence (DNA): TGTGCCAGCAGTGAAGCTTGGGACAGGTATACTTTCGCGTACGAGCAGTACTTC.

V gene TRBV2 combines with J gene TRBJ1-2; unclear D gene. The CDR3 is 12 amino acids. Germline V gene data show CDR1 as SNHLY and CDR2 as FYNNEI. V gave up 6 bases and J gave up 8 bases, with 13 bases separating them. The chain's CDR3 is CASRLGPTGYTF. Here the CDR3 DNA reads TGTGCCAGCAGGTTGGGCCCCACCGGCTACACCTTC. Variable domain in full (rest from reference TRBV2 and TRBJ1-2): EPEVTQTPSHQVTQMGQEVILRCVPISNHLYFYWYRQILGQKVEFLVSFYNNEISEKSEIFDDQFSVERPDGSNFTLKIRSTKLEDSAMYFCASRLGPTGYTFGSGTRLTVV.

The CDR3 loop is CSSGLAYEQFF. The CDR3 DNA reads as TGCAGTTCCGGACTAGCATATGAGCAGTTCTTC. The chain links TRBV20-1 to TRBJ2-1; 8 bases map to TRBD2. Unmatched junction bases numbered 5, after V lost 8 bases and J lost 8 bases. The length of the CDR3 is 11 residues. Germline V gene data show CDR1 as DFQATT and CDR2 as SNEGSKA (reference sequence).

For the CDR3, the DNA is TGCGCCAGCAGCCCCCCCGAAGTGCGGGAGTCAGATCAGCCCCAGCATTTT. It translates to CASSPPEVRESDQPQHF. The V and J genes are TRBV4-1 and TRBJ1-5; no definite D call. Germline lookup yields CDR1 MGHRA and CDR2 YSYEKL. Deletions cut 4 bases from V and 5 bases from J, with 21 bases between. The CDR3 totals 17 residues.

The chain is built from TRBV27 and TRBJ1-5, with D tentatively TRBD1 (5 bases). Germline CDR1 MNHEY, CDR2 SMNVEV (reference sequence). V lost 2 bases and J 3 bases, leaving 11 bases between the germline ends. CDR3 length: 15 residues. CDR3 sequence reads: CASSLRGPNNQPQHF. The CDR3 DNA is TGTGCCAGCAGTTTAAGGGGCCCCAACAATCAGCCCCAGCATTTT.

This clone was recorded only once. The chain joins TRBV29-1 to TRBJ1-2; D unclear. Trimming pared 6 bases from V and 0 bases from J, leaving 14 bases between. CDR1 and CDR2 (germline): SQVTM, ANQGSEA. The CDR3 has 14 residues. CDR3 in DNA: TGCAGCGTACTAAAACCGTCCTCTAACTATGGCTACACCTTC. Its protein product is CSVLKPSSNYGYTF.

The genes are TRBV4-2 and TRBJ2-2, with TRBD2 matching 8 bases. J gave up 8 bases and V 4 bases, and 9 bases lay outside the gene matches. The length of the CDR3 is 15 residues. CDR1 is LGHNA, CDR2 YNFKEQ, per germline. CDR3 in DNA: TGTGCCAGCAGCCCGACGGATAGCGGGACGGGGGAGCTGTTTTTT. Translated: CASSPTDSGTGELFF.